The clone carrying this T cell receptor beta chain was recorded at least ten times. Germline loops: CDR1 SGHRS, CDR2 YFSETQ. V was shortened by 0 bases and J by 12 bases, with 10 bases between the two germline ends. This CDR3 is built from 13 residues. This sample is part of a study of T-cell reconstitution after alpha-beta-depleted transplantation in children. Preparation of the TCRbeta library used unique molecular identifiers. TCRdb re-derived calls from the PCR reads in MiXCR, one entry per CDR3 protein. The table records around 93,000 distinct CDR3 sequences, roughly 8.8% of them present only once.

Sequences were derived from PBMCs from the stem cell graft donor, sampled from the stem cell graft. This chain joins TRBV5-1 and TRBJ1-6; D is possibly TRBD1 (6 bases). The TCR sequence derives from a human donor who donated a stem cell graft to a child with congenital amegakaryocytic thrombocytopenia. Here the CDR3 DNA reads TGCGCCAGCAGCTTGGATCAGGGGCAACCCCTCCACTTT. This sequence encodes CASSLDQGQPLHF. Full variable domain (missing parts from reference TRBV5-1 and TRBJ1-6): KAGVTQTPRYLIKTRGQQVTLSCSPISGHRSVSWYQQTPGQGLQFLFEYFSETQRNKGNFPGRFSGRQFSNSRSEMNVSTLELGDSALYLCASSLDQGQPLHFGNGTRLTVT.